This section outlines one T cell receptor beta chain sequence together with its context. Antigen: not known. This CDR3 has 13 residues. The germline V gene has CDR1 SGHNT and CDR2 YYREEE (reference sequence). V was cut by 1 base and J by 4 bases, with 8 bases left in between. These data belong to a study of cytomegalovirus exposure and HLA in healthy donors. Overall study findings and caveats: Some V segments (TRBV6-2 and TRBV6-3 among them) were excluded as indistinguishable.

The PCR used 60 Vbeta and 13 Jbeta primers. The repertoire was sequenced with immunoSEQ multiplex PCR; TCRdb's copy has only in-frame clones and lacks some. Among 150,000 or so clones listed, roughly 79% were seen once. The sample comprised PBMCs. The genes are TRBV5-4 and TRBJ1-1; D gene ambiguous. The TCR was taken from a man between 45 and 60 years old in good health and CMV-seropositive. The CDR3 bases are TGTGCCAGCAGCTTGAGAGGTAGCACTGAAGCTTTCTTT. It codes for CASSLRGSTEAFF.